The 7 T cell receptor beta chains given below trace back to one sample, sequenced in a study of OX40 agonist ivuxolimab in advanced cancers. Only in-frame clones appear in the TCRdb table, and some are missing; sequencing was by immunoSEQ multiplex PCR. The repertoire holds some 70,000 clones, under 90% seen once, with 0.95% to 1.5% in the top ten. Sequenced here: CD4+ or CD8+ T cells sorted from blood, sampled in a trial of the OX40 agonist ivuxolimab. All receptors come from an adult with an advanced solid tumor such as melanoma, head and neck, liver or kidney cancer.

Details on this clone: This sample also contains other DNA sequences that code for the same CDR3. The rearrangement uses TRBV9 and TRBJ2-3; 8 nucleotides line up with TRBD2. Germline V gene lookup returns CDR1 SGDLS and CDR2 YYNGEE. Germline trimming cut 1 base from V and 2 bases from J; bases unmatched to any gene: 3. The CDR3 loop spans 15 amino acids. The CDR3 is CASSVTGGVTDTQYF. DNA of the CDR3: TGTGCCAGCAGCGTAACCGGGGGGGTCACAGATACGCAGTATTTT.

This clone has just one count. This chain joins TRBV4-3 and TRBJ2-3; tentatively, D is TRBD2 (6 bases). The CDR3 is 17 amino acids. Germline loops: CDR1 LGHNA, CDR2 YSLEER. Trimming removed 0 bases from V and 2 bases from J, with 15 bases in between. In DNA, the CDR3 is TGCGCCAGCAGCCAAGATCTTTCGGGGGTCCACACAGATACGCAGTATTTT. Translating gives CASSQDLSGVHTDTQYF.

The rearrangement joins TRBV28 to TRBJ2-1; 7 bases are a match to TRBD1. Unmatched junction bases numbered 9, after V lost 1 base and J lost 6 bases. The CDR3 has 16 amino acids. Germline assignment: CDR1 MDHEN and CDR2 SYDVKM. The CDR3 spells CASSLYRGTNSNEQFF. As DNA, the CDR3 is TGTGCCAGCAGTTTATACAGGGGAACTAATTCCAATGAGCAGTTCTTC.

This clone was seen only a few times. The chain has TRBV7-2 and TRBJ2-1; maybe TRBD2 (5 bases). The CDR3 length is 13 residues. The germline V gene encodes CDR1 SGHTA and CDR2 FQGNSA. Trimming cost V 1 base and J 9 bases, with 10 bases left between them. CDR3 nucleotide sequence: TGTGCCAGCAGCTTAGGCTGGGCGGGTGAGCAGTTCTTC. It specifies CASSLGWAGEQFF.

The rearrangement links TRBV5-6 to TRBJ2-7, with 9 nucleotides matching TRBD1. The CDR3 length is 13 residues. After removal of 5 bases from V and 3 bases from J, the junction contained 3 bases not matched to a gene. From germline, CDR1 is SGHDT and CDR2 YYEEEE. The CDR3: CASSRTGVYEQYF. In DNA form, the CDR3 reads TGTGCCAGCAGTCGGACAGGGGTCTACGAGCAGTACTTC.

The rearrangement links TRBV11-3 to TRBJ2-7; D unclear. Trimming left V 8 bases short and J 0 bases short, with 8 bases between. The CDR3 length is 12 residues. Germline assignment: CDR1 SGHNT and CDR2 YENEEA. CDR3 region: CASAASSYEQYF. The CDR3 DNA reads TGTGCCAGCGCGGCCAGCTCCTACGAGCAGTACTTC.

The CDR3 DNA reads TGTGCCTGGAGTTGGGAAGGGAGCTCCTATAATTCACCCCTCCACTTT. Amino acid sequence: CAWSWEGSSYNSPLHF. The chain uses TRBV30 and TRBJ1-6, with D uncertain. The V gene lost 2 bases and the J gene lost 0 bases, with 11 bases spanning the gap. CDR1 and CDR2 (germline): GTSNPN, SVGIG (reference sequence). The CDR3 is made up of 16 amino acids.